This T cell receptor beta chain was found in a study of tumor and adjacent non-tumor tissue in lung cancer. Study summary: Aged roughly 30 to 76 years, patients included fewer than 11 men and 5 women with stage I to III disease.

General study findings and limits: In normal lung, the top 100 clones were significantly more dominant than in tumor.

On this clonotype itself: The antigen is not known. The junction differs from germline at one of its ends, possibly a read error.

CDR1 is SGHTA, CDR2 FQGNSA, per germline. The CDR3 runs 15 residues. TCRbeta libraries were built with three rounds of nested PCR, modified from ARM-PCR. One entry per CDR3 protein results from TCRdb running MiXCR on the multiplex PCR reads. The table includes approximately 110,000 distinct CDR3 sequences, more than 70% detected once. The template was RNA from unsorted bulk tissue. Chemotherapy-naive patients with new lung cancer underwent thoracic surgery in China, August–November 2014. The sequence derives from a woman in her sixties or seventies with non-small cell lung cancer. Sequenced: lung tumor tissue. The chain couples TRBV7-2 to TRBJ1-3; no reliable D call. The CDR3 DNA reads TGTGCCAGCAGCTTAGGTTACCATTCTGGAAGCACCATATATTTT. Amino acid sequence: CASSLGYHSGSTIYF.